These 32 T cell receptor beta chains were sequenced from one sample in a study of blood T cells in healthy people across ages. Primed by a sample-barcoded 5' primer and a J-beta primer mix, a second PCR proceeded for about 6 to 11 cycles. MiXCR, run by TCRdb on the 5' RACE reads, gives a single entry per CDR3 protein. The sample lists 630,000 or so distinct CDR3 sequences; about a third were seen once. Sequenced input: blood. Receptors originate from a woman older than 75 in good health.

This clonotype was counted between two and nine times. The chain recombines TRBV5-1 with TRBJ1-6; 8 nucleotides match TRBD1. The V segment lost 0 bases and the J segment 6 bases; nucleotides outside the gene matches: 5. Germline CDR1 is SGHRS and CDR2 is YFSETQ. CDR3 size: 16 residues. CDR3 protein: CASSLETGDFNSPLHF. CDR3 coding DNA: TGCGCCAGCAGCTTGGAGACAGGGGATTTTAATTCACCCCTCCACTTT.

The chain is built from TRBV12-3 or TRBV12-4 and TRBJ2-1; TRBD2 aligns across 8 bases. J gave up 4 bases and V 6 bases, and 8 bases lay outside the gene matches. The CDR3 runs 15 residues. This CDR3 is CASRSTSDVYNEQFF. In nucleotides, the CDR3 is TGTGCCAGCAGGTCGACTAGCGACGTGTACAATGAGCAGTTCTTC.

This clonotype came up many times. The V gene is TRBV6-6, the J gene TRBJ2-1; weak D call: TRBD2 (5 bases). Germline loops: CDR1 MNHNY, CDR2 SVGAGI (reference sequence). V lost 5 bases and J lost 5, with 16 bases in between. The CDR3 has 15 amino acids. The CDR3 is CASSPDPILDNEQFF. The CDR3 nucleotides are TGTGCCAGCAGTCCCGACCCGATACTAGACAATGAGCAGTTCTTC.

This chain joins TRBV27 and TRBJ2-7; TRBD2 agrees at 8 bases. The J call may be incorrect, as the DNA end agrees better with TRBJ2-5. This CDR3 has 15 residues. Germline-derived CDR1 and CDR2 are MNHEY and SMNVEV (reference sequence). As DNA, the CDR3 is TGTGCCAGCAGTTTAAAGGGGACTAGAGCAGAGACCCAGTACTTC. It is translated as CASSLKGTRAETQYF.

The chain links TRBV19 to TRBJ2-1; no clear D. The CDR3 has 9 amino acids. The germline V gene has CDR1 LNHDA and CDR2 SQIVND (reference sequence). The V and J ends lost 2 bases and 14 bases respectively, with 4 bases between them. This CDR3 is CASSIQEFF. The CDR3 region has the DNA TGTGCCAGTAGTATACAGGAGTTCTTC. Full variable domain (outside the CDR3, taken from reference TRBV19 and TRBJ2-1): DGGITQSPKYLFRKEGQNVTLSCEQNLNHDAMYWYRQDPGQGLRLIYYSQIVNDFQKGDIAEGYSVSREKKESFPLTVTSAQKNPTAFYLCASSIQEFFGPGTRLTVL.

In regard to this clonotype: A much larger clone differs from this one at a single base, so this may be a read error. V usage is TRBV30 and J usage is TRBJ2-7, with 7 bases identical to TRBD1. The CDR3 has 13 amino acids. V trimming: 1 base; J trimming: 5 bases; junction bases outside the gene matches: 5. The V gene's germline CDR1 is GTSNPN and CDR2 SVGIG (reference sequence). DNA for the CDR3: TGTGCCTGGAGTGGACAGGGTACCGACGAGCAGTACTTC. Amino acids: CAWSGQGTDEQYF.

This clonotype has ten or more counts. The chain carries TRBV6-2 or TRBV6-3 and TRBJ1-2; TRBD1 might be the D (6 bases). The V end was cut by 6 bases, the J end by 7 bases, with 15 bases between. The CDR3 spans 13 residues. The germline V gene encodes CDR1 MNHEY and CDR2 SVGEGT. Here the CDR3 reads CASRRDTRGGYTF. As DNA, the CDR3 is TGTGCCAGCAGGCGGGACACGAGGGGTGGCTACACCTTC.

This clonotype was seen once. This rearrangement joins TRBV30 to TRBJ2-2, with D perhaps TRBD1 (5 bases). V was pared by 3 bases and J by 5 bases, with 16 bases between. Germline V gene lookup returns CDR1 GTSNPN and CDR2 SVGIG (reference sequence). This CDR3 comprises 15 residues. For the CDR3, the DNA is TGTGCCTGGAGCCGACGGCAGGGTAGAACCGGGGAGCTGTTTTTT. Protein sequence: CAWSRRQGRTGELFF. The full variable domain, in which reference TRBV30 and TRBJ2-2 provide the parts outside the CDR3, is SQTIHQWPATLVQPVGSPLSLECTVEGTSNPNLYWYRQAAGRGLQLLFYSVGIGQISSEVPQNLSASRPQDRQFILSSKKLLLSDSGFYLCAWSRRQGRTGELFFGEGSRLTVL.

This clonotype was detected ten times or more. The CDR3 loop reads CSVSSREVYEQYF. The CDR3 DNA sequence: TGCAGTGTCTCTTCCAGGGAAGTCTACGAGCAGTACTTC. This chain joins TRBV20-1 and TRBJ2-7, with a possible D match to TRBD1 (5 bases). The CDR3 sequence is 13 residues long. CDR1 and CDR2 (germline): DFQATT, SNEGSKA (reference sequence). V shed 7 bases and J shed 3 bases, with 16 bases lying between them.

The gene calls are TRBV20-1 and TRBJ1-5, with no clear D. Trimming removed 3 bases from V and 3 bases from J, with 15 bases in between. CDR1 DFQATT and CDR2 SNEGSKA come from the germline V gene (reference sequence). The CDR3 has 15 residues. CDR3: CSASARRDINQPQHF. Here the CDR3 DNA reads TGCAGTGCTAGTGCAAGGAGGGATATCAATCAGCCCCAGCATTTT.

This clonotype was seen repeatedly, ten times or more. The V and J genes are TRBV18 and TRBJ2-3; D is undetermined. The CDR3 length is 13 residues. From germline, CDR1 is KGHSH and CDR2 LQKENI. Trimming cost V 3 bases and J 4 bases, with 8 bases left between them. Written as DNA, the CDR3 is TGTGCCAGCTCACCCCTAAGCGCAGATACGCAGTATTTT. Translation gives CASSPLSADTQYF.

Ten or more counts support this clonotype. The rearrangement links TRBV7-3 to TRBJ2-1; 9 bases agree with TRBD2. In germline, CDR1 is SGHTA, CDR2 FQGTGA. V shed 8 bases and J 8 bases; nucleotides not matched to a gene: 7. The CDR3 extends over 13 amino acids. CDR3 nucleotide sequence: TGTGCCAGCGGGCGGGGGGGAATGGATGAGCAGTTCTTC. This gives the protein CASGRGGMDEQFF.

V gene TRBV30 combines with J gene TRBJ2-7; TRBD1 matches 9 bases. J gave up 3 bases and V 4 bases, and 7 bases lay outside the gene matches. This CDR3 comprises 14 residues. CDR1 and CDR2 from the germline V gene are GTSNPN and SVGIG (reference sequence). Here the CDR3 DNA reads TGTGCCTGGAACCCCGGGACAGGGAACTACGAGCAGTACGTC. It translates to CAWNPGTGNYEQYV.

This clonotype has a count of ten or more. The chain combines TRBV19 with TRBJ2-3, with D perhaps matching TRBD2 (5 bases). The CDR3 is made up of 14 amino acids. The germline V gene encodes CDR1 LNHDA and CDR2 SQIVND (reference sequence). Trimming took 8 bases from V and 4 from J, leaving 16 bases between them. CDR3: CASGVTIRSDTQYF. The CDR3, as DNA: TGTGCCAGTGGGGTGACTATTAGGTCAGATACGCAGTATTTT.

About this clonotype: With a much larger clone just one base away, this may be a read error. V usage is TRBV12-3 or TRBV12-4 and J usage is TRBJ2-7, with 9 bases fitting TRBD2. The V gene end was trimmed by 2 bases and the J gene end by 7 bases; junction bases not matched to a gene: 12. The CDR3 is 16 amino acids. In DNA form, the CDR3 reads TGTGCCAGCAGTTTAACGGGACTAGCCACTTACAATGAGCAGTACTTC. Encoded protein: CASSLTGLATYNEQYF.

The V call is TRBV6-5, the J call TRBJ2-7; 9 nucleotides agree with TRBD1. With V trimmed by 8 bases and J by 5 bases, 10 bases remained unmatched. The CDR3 spans 14 residues. The V gene's germline CDR1 is MNHEY and CDR2 SVGAGI. CDR3 bases: TGTGCCAGCTACTCACCGGGACAGGGCCACGAGCAGTACTTC. Its translation: CASYSPGQGHEQYF.

In this sample, this clonotype turned up many times. This chain connects TRBV7-2 to TRBJ2-1; a possible D gene is TRBD2 (6 bases). Between the trimmed V and J ends, which lost 0 bases and 9 bases, there was a span of 18 bases. CDR1 SGHTA and CDR2 FQGNSA come from the germline V gene. The CDR3 sequence is 16 residues long. As DNA, the CDR3 is TGTGCCAGCAGCTTAGCGGGGCGTATGGGAGGCGGTGAGCAGTTCTTC. It specifies CASSLAGRMGGGEQFF.

V gene TRBV4-3 combines with J gene TRBJ2-1, with a tentative D call TRBD2 (5 bases). The CDR3 consists of 15 residues. Per the germline V gene, CDR1 is LGHNA and CDR2 is YSLEER. Trimming stripped 1 base from V and 3 bases from J, with 10 bases between. The CDR3: CASSQGAVDYNEQFF. CDR3 bases: TGCGCCAGCAGCCAAGGAGCGGTCGACTACAATGAGCAGTTCTTC.

The sample holds many counts of this clonotype. V and J are TRBV9 and TRBJ2-5, with unresolved D. The V end was cut by 0 bases, the J end by 7 bases, with 10 bases between. Looked up from germline, CDR1 is SGDLS and CDR2 is YYNGEE. This CDR3 contains 13 residues. The CDR3 DNA is TGTGCCAGCAGCGTAGCTGGCCTAGGGACCCAGTACTTC. This sequence encodes CASSVAGLGTQYF.

This clonotype was seen more than once but under ten times. Just one base apart from a much larger clone, this may be a read error. In nucleotides, the CDR3 is TGTGCCGTGGCCGGGTCTGTTAACACTGAAGCTTTCTTT. Its translation is CAVAGSVNTEAFF. The rearrangement joins TRBV10-3 to TRBJ1-1; D is unresolved. The CDR3 consists of 13 residues. Trimming stripped 11 bases from V and 2 bases from J, with 15 bases between. Germline loops: CDR1 ENHRY, CDR2 SYGVKD.

The J gene is TRBJ2-7, the V gene TRBV5-1; possible D gene TRBD2, 6 bases. Between the trimmed V and J ends, which lost 0 bases and 6 bases, there was a span of 10 bases. The CDR3 length is 13 residues. Germline CDR1 and CDR2: SGHRS and YFSETQ. CDR3 residues: CASSLERVPEQYF. DNA of the CDR3: TGCGCCAGCAGCTTGGAGCGGGTCCCCGAGCAGTACTTC.

The gene calls are TRBV6-2 or TRBV6-3 and TRBJ2-2; D is undetermined. Germline lookup yields CDR1 MNHEY and CDR2 SVGEGT. The CDR3 contains 13 residues. Trimming left V 7 bases short and J 5 bases short, with 11 bases between. The CDR3 region is CASTRIPTGELFF. The CDR3 DNA reads TGTGCCAGCACAAGAATCCCTACCGGGGAGCTGTTTTTT.

This clonotype was seen only a few times. A much larger clone lies one base from this, so it may be a read error. The rearrangement uses TRBV18 and TRBJ2-7; a possible D gene is TRBD1 (7 bases). The CDR3 length is 13 residues. V was shortened by 4 bases and J by 7 bases, with 14 bases between the two germline ends. Germline CDR1 and CDR2: KGHSH and LQKENI. CDR3 DNA sequence: TGTGCCAGCTCACAGGACAGGCGGGATGAGCAGTACTTC. It translates to CASSQDRRDEQYF.

A note on this clonotype: Being one base from a much bigger clone, this may be a read error. The gene calls are TRBV29-1 and TRBJ1-6, with unresolved D. Germline V gives CDR1 SQVTM, CDR2 ANQGSEA. This CDR3 is built from 13 residues. Written as DNA, the CDR3 is TGCAGTGGGATGCGGTTCTATAATTCACCCCTCCACTTT. This codes for CSGMRFYNSPLHF.

A remark on this clonotype: Since no conserved phenylalanine or tryptophan closes the CDR3, a read error is the likely cause. The rearrangement joins TRBV12-3 or TRBV12-4 to TRBJ2-1, with a weak D call TRBD2 (6 bases). The closer fit of TRBJ2-7 to the DNA end suggests the J call may be wrong. CDR3 length: 15 amino acids. CDR3 coding DNA: TGTGCCAGCAGTTTAGGGGCGGGACGCTACAATGAGCAGTACTGC. It codes for CASSLGAGRYNEQYC.

This clonotype was recorded at least ten times. J is TRBJ2-1 and V is TRBV12-3 or TRBV12-4, with D tentatively TRBD1 (6 bases). The CDR3 is 18 amino acids. V was cut by 6 bases and J by 1 base, with 22 bases left in between. The CDR3 sequence is CASSFAGATIISYNEQFF. The CDR3 DNA is TGTGCCAGCAGCTTTGCAGGGGCTACCATCATTTCCTACAATGAGCAGTTCTTC.

This clonotype was detected a few times. The chain carries TRBV7-9 and TRBJ2-3; the D gene is possibly TRBD1 (5 bases). Germline V CDR1 and CDR2: SEHNR, FQNEAQ (reference sequence). V dropped 1 base and J dropped 3 bases, with 14 bases sitting between them. The CDR3 length is 16 residues. As DNA, the CDR3 is TGTGCCAGCAGCTTAGTAGGTGGCAGGGCTACAGATACGCAGTATTTT. Protein product: CASSLVGGRATDTQYF.

This clonotype showed up just once. A read error may explain this, as a much larger clone is one base away. V is TRBV7-3 and J is TRBJ2-1; D gene uncertain. The CDR3 has 13 residues. Trimming cost V 4 bases and J 13 bases, with 17 bases left between them. CDR1 is SGHTA and CDR2 is FQGTGA in the germline V gene. For the CDR3, the DNA is TGTGCCAGCAGCTCCCTCCCCCAGGAGACCCAGTTCTTC. Amino acid sequence: CASSSLPQETQFF.

CDR3 in amino acids: CATSDTSMSSGNTIYF. CDR3 sequence (DNA): TGTGCCACCAGTGATACAAGCATGAGCTCTGGAAACACCATATATTTT. The rearrangement links TRBV24-1 to TRBJ1-3; no clear D. There are 16 residues in the CDR3. V gave up 3 bases and J gave up 0 bases, with 11 bases separating them. Germline V CDR1 and CDR2: KGHDR, SFDVKD.

This clonotype was counted ten times or more. The genes are TRBV27 and TRBJ2-7, with 7 bases that match TRBD2. The CDR3 contains 14 residues. CDR1 is MNHEY and CDR2 is SMNVEV in the germline V gene (reference sequence). The junction had 13 bases not matched to a gene; V was cut back by 8 bases and J by 6 bases. CDR3 protein: CASLSWGGGREQYF. As DNA, the CDR3 is TGTGCCAGCCTTTCTTGGGGGGGTGGGCGCGAGCAGTACTTC.

This clonotype was counted at least ten times. The rearrangement uses TRBV7-3 and TRBJ2-1, with 13 bases lining up with TRBD2. The CDR3 contains 13 residues. Trimming removed 5 bases from V and 13 bases from J; junction bases left unmatched: 5. In germline, CDR1 is SGHTA, CDR2 FQGTGA. CDR3 DNA: TGTGCCAGCAGCCTACTAGCGGGGGGGATACAGTTCTTC. Protein: CASSLLAGGIQFF. Drawing the rest from reference TRBV7-3 and TRBJ2-1, the complete variable domain is GAGVSQTPSNKVTEKGKYVELRCDPISGHTALYWYRQSLGQGPEFLIYFQGTGAADDSGLPNDRFFAVRPEGSVSTLKIQRTERGDSAVYLCASSLLAGGIQFFGPGTRLTVL.

This clonotype was seen a handful of times. This chain links TRBV30 with TRBJ2-2, with a tentative D call TRBD2 (6 bases). V dropped 5 bases and J dropped 4 bases, with 17 bases sitting between them. CDR1 is GTSNPN, CDR2 SVGIG, per germline (reference sequence). The CDR3 totals 15 residues. The CDR3 loop is CAWGALQGGTGELFF. The DNA for the CDR3 is TGTGCCTGGGGAGCATTGCAGGGAGGCACCGGGGAGCTGTTTTTT.